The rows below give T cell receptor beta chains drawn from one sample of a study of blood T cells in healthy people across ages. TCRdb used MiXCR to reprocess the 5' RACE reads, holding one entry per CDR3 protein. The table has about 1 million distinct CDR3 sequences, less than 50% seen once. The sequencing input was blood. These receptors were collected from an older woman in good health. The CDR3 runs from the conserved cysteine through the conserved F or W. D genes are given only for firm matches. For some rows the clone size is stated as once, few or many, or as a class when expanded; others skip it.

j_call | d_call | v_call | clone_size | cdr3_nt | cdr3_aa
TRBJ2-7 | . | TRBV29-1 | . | TGCAGCGTGCTCAGGGTAGAGGGACACGAGCAGTACTTC | CSVLRVEGHEQYF
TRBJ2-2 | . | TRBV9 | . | TGTGCCAGCAGCAAACGCGCCGGGGAGCTGTTTTTT | CASSKRAGELFF
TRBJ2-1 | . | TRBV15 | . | TGTGCCACCAGCAGAAAAGCGAGTCCTACCTACAATGAGCAGTTCTTC | CATSRKASPTYNEQFF
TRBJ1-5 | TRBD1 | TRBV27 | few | TGTGCCAGCAGTCCTAGCCACAGGGGATTGGGCAATCAGCCCCAGCATTTT | CASSPSHRGLGNQPQHF
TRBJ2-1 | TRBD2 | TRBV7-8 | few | TGTGCCAGCAGCCCCAGGACTAGCGGGAGTGTTCTCAATGAGCAGTTCTTC | CASSPRTSGSVLNEQFF
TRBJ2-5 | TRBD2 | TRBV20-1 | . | TGCAGTGCAGCCTTAGTTAGCGGGAGGGACGGGACCCAGTACTTC | CSAALVSGRDGTQYF
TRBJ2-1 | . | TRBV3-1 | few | TGTGCCAGCAGCCAAGATAGCAGGGTCTACAATGAGCAGTTCTTC | CASSQDSRVYNEQFF
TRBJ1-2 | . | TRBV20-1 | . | TGCAGTGCTCCCCGGGGGGCCCGTATTTATGGCTACACCTTC | CSAPRGARIYGYTF
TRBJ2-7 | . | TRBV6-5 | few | TGTGCCAGCAGTATCCGGGACTCCTACGAGCAGTACTTC | CASSIRDSYEQYF
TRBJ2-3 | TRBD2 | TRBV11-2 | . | TGTGCCAGCAGCCTCTCGACGGGAGGCGTCACAGATACGCAGTATTTT | CASSLSTGGVTDTQYF
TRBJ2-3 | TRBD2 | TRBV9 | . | TGTGCCAGCAGCGAACAGAGCGGGAGGGCGGGGGATACGCAGTATTTT | CASSEQSGRAGDTQYF
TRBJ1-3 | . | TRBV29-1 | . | TGCAGCGTTGGGGGGGGGGAATCTGGAAACACCATATATTTT | CSVGGGESGNTIYF
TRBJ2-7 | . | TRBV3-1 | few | TGTGCCAGCAGCCAAGAAGGACATACCTACGAGCAGTACTTC | CASSQEGHTYEQYF
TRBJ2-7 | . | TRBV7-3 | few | TGTGCCAGCAGCCAGGGGGTAGCGGGGTTATACGAGCAGTACTTC | CASSQGVAGLYEQYF
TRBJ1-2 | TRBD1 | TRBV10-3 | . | TGTGCCATCAGTATTGACAGGGAGAACTATGGCTACACCTTC | CAISIDRENYGYTF
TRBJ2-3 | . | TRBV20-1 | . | TGCAGTGCTAGAGAGGGACCAGATACGCAGTATTTT | CSAREGPDTQYF
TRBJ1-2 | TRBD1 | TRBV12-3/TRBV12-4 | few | TGTGCCAGCAGTCCAACAACAGGGGTCGCTGGTGGCTACACCTTC | CASSPTTGVAGGYTF
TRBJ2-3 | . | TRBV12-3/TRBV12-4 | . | TGTGCCAGCAGTTTGGGCCAGTCCTACACAGATACGCAGTATTTT | CASSLGQSYTDTQYF
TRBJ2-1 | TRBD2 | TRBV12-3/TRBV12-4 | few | TGTGCCAGCAGTTGGGGCGGGAGACGCAATGAGCAGTTCTTC | CASSWGGRRNEQFF
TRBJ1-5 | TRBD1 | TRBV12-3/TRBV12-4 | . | TGTGCCAGCAGACAGGGGTCGGGGCAGCCCCAGCATTTT | CASRQGSGQPQHF
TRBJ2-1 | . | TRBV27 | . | TGTGCCAGCAGTTTTAGCGTAACTGAGCAGTTCTTC | CASSFSVTEQFF
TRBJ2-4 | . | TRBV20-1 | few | TGCAGTGCTAGGGACAGTACCAAAAACATTCAGTACTTC | CSARDSTKNIQYF
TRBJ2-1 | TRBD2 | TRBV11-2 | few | TGTGCCAGCAGCAGACTAGCGGGAGGGATGTATGAGCAGTTCTTC | CASSRLAGGMYEQFF
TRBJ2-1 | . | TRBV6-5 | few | TGTGCCAGCACCTCGGATACTGACGGGTACAATGAGCAGTTCTTC | CASTSDTDGYNEQFF
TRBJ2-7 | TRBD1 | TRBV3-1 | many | TGTGCCAGCAGCCAAGGGACAGGGTTTTACGAGCAGTACTTC | CASSQGTGFYEQYF
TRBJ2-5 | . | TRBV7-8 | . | TGTGCCAGCAGCCAAATAGTGGGAGGAGGGACCCAGTACTTC | CASSQIVGGGTQYF
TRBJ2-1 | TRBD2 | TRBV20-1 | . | TGCAGTGCTAGAGAGGGGACTAGCGGGAGAAATGAGCAGTTCTTC | CSAREGTSGRNEQFF
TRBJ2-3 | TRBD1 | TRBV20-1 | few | TGCAGTGCTGGACAGGTCACAGATACGCAGTATTTT | CSAGQVTDTQYF
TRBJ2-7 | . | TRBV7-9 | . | TGTGCCAGCAGCTTTGGACCCCAGAGCTCCTACGAGCAGTACTTC | CASSFGPQSSYEQYF
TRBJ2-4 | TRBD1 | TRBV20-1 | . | TGCAGTGCTAGCTCCCCAGGGGGAGAGTACAAGCAGTACTTC | CSASSPGGEYKQYF
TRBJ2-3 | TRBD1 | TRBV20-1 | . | TGCAGTGCCCGACAGGGTATATGGGATACGCAGTATTTT | CSARQGIWDTQYF
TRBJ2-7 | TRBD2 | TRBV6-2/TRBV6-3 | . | TGTGCCAGCAGACCAGCGGGAGAGGGGGACGAGCAGTACTTC | CASRPAGEGDEQYF
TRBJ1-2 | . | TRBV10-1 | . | TGCGCCAGCAGTGAGTCGTTGCGGCCTGGCTACACCTTC | CASSESLRPGYTF
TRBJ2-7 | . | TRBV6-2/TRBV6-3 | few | TGTGCCAGCAGATCCGGGACAATAGCCCACGAGCAGTACTTC | CASRSGTIAHEQYF
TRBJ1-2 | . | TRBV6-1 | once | TGTGCCAGCAGTGGACGGACAGATGGCTACACCTTC | CASSGRTDGYTF
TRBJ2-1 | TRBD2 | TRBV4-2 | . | TGTGCCAGCAGCCAAGAAGTGGGTAGCGGGACTCCCCGCGGTGAGCAGTTCTTC | CASSQEVGSGTPRGEQFF
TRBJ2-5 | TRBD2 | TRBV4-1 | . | TGCGCCAGCAGCCAAGAAGCGGGAGTTCACGAGACCCAGTACTTC | CASSQEAGVHETQYF
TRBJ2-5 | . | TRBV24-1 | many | TGTGCCACCAGTGATTTAATGGAGACCCAGTACTTC | CATSDLMETQYF
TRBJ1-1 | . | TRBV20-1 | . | TGCAGTGCTAGGACACCTTGGGACACTGAAGCTTTCTTT | CSARTPWDTEAFF
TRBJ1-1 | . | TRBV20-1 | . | TGCAGTGCGCGGGACCCTAATGAAGCTTTCTTT | CSARDPNEAFF
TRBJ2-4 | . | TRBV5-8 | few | TGTGCCAGCAGCAGTTCGGCGGCGGACATTCAGTACTTC | CASSSSAADIQYF